Shown below are 27 T cell receptor beta chains from a single sample sequenced in a study of T cell changes during pregnancy in multiple sclerosis. TCRdb's copy holds only in-frame clones and misses some; the assay was immunoSEQ multiplex PCR. In the table there are roughly 120,000 clones, approximately 95% of which are singletons. Source: peripheral blood, taken before pregnancy. The source is a female donor with multiple sclerosis, enrolled in a pregnancy study.

The genes are TRBV2 and TRBJ1-1; the D is unclear. Germline loops: CDR1 SNHLY, CDR2 FYNNEI. This CDR3 region has 15 residues. Trimming removed 4 bases from V and 3 bases from J, with 15 bases in between. The CDR3 bases are TGTGCCAGCAGTGTCCCGGGAGGCCAAGACACTGAAGCTTTCTTT. Its protein is CASSVPGGQDTEAFF. Supplemented by reference TRBV2 and TRBJ1-1, the full variable domain reads EPEVTQTPSHQVTQMGQEVILRCVPISNHLYFYWYRQILGQKVEFLVSFYNNEISEKSEIFDDQFSVERPDGSNFTLKIRSTKLEDSAMYFCASSVPGGQDTEAFFGQGTRLTVV.

The chain is built from TRBV29-1 and TRBJ1-1, with D possibly TRBD1 on 5 matching bases. V was clipped by 6 bases and J by 0 bases, with 11 bases between them. CDR1 and CDR2 (germline): SQVTM, ANQGSEA. This CDR3 region has 13 residues. The chain's CDR3 is CSVQGLMNTEAFF. The CDR3 DNA reads as TGCAGCGTCCAGGGTCTCATGAACACTGAAGCTTTCTTT.

This rearrangement joins TRBV6-5 to TRBJ2-7; D gene ambiguous. Trimming removed 7 bases at V and 2 bases at J, with 12 bases between. This CDR3 is 13 amino acids long. The germline V gene encodes CDR1 MNHEY and CDR2 SVGAGI. As DNA, the CDR3 is TGTGCCAGCACCCGCGGCGGTGCCTACGAGCAGTACTTC. This codes for CASTRGGAYEQYF.

The V and J genes are TRBV2 and TRBJ2-1, with 7 bases matching TRBD2. The CDR3 has 15 residues. J lost 10 bases, V lost 1 base, and 10 bases had no gene match. Per germline, CDR1 SNHLY and CDR2 FYNNEI. CDR3 sequence: CASSEVGLLSGEQFF. Written as DNA, the CDR3 is TGTGCCAGCAGTGAAGTGGGCCTTCTTAGCGGGGAGCAGTTCTTC.

This chain connects TRBV19 to TRBJ1-1, with TRBD1 identical over 7 bases. Germline CDR1 reads LNHDA; CDR2 reads SQIVND (reference sequence). The CDR3 covers 15 residues. V lost 7 bases to trimming and J lost 1 base; unmatched junction nucleotides: 9. For the CDR3, the DNA is TGTGCCAGTATTCCTTCCAGGGGGACGAACACTGAAGCTTTCTTT. It specifies CASIPSRGTNTEAFF.

J is TRBJ1-1 and V is TRBV11-2; 7 bases agree with TRBD1. The CDR3 is made up of 15 amino acids. The V gene end was trimmed by 1 base and the J gene end by 5 bases; junction bases not matched to a gene: 7. Germline V gene lookup returns CDR1 SGHAT and CDR2 FQNNGV. The DNA for the CDR3 is TGTGCCAGCAGCTTAGGAAGGGGGCTAGGAACTGAAGCTTTCTTT. Translated: CASSLGRGLGTEAFF.

For the CDR3, the DNA is TGTGCCAGCAGCATCAAGCGGGGGAGGAACACCGGGGAGCTGTTTTTT. As protein: CASSIKRGRNTGELFF. This chain connects TRBV5-6 to TRBJ2-2; 8 bases fit TRBD2. Germline lookup yields CDR1 SGHDT and CDR2 YYEEEE. The V segment lost 4 bases and the J segment 1 base; nucleotides outside the gene matches: 6. This CDR3 is 16 amino acids long.

The chain is built from TRBV5-4 and TRBJ2-5; D is perhaps TRBD1 (5 bases). Trimming removed 2 bases at V and 0 bases at J, with 8 bases between. Per germline, CDR1 SGHNT and CDR2 YYREEE (reference sequence). This CDR3 spans 14 amino acids. CDR3: CASSFGHHQETQYF. The CDR3 DNA reads as TGTGCCAGCAGCTTTGGACATCACCAAGAGACCCAGTACTTC.

The V call is TRBV19, the J call TRBJ1-4, with 10 bases lining up with TRBD1. Germline trimming cut 5 bases from V and 8 bases from J; bases unmatched to any gene: 11. Germline V gene sequence: CDR1 LNHDA, CDR2 SQIVND (reference sequence). The CDR3 sequence is 16 residues long. CDR3 residues: CASSPRRDRGDEKLFF. CDR3 DNA sequence: TGTGCCAGTAGTCCCCGAAGGGACAGGGGTGACGAAAAACTGTTTTTT.

This chain joins TRBV10-3 and TRBJ1-3; the D gene is possibly TRBD1 (6 bases). Germline loops: CDR1 ENHRY, CDR2 SYGVKD. This CDR3 has 13 residues. Trimming shortened V by 10 bases and J by 2 bases, and 12 bases separated the two germline ends. DNA for the CDR3: TGTGCCACCCAGGACAGACCTGGAAACACCATATATTTT. It translates to CATQDRPGNTIYF.

The chain couples TRBV6-5 to TRBJ1-2, with a tentative D call TRBD1 (5 bases). Trimming took 8 bases from V and 4 from J, leaving 11 bases between them. Per germline, CDR1 MNHEY and CDR2 SVGAGI. This CDR3 has 12 amino acids. The CDR3 region is CASAGGTYGYTF. CDR3 bases: TGTGCCAGCGCGGGGGGGACCTATGGCTACACCTTC.

The chain is built from TRBV6-5 and TRBJ2-3; D might be TRBD1 (6 bases). V dropped 2 bases and J dropped 4 bases, with 13 bases sitting between them. CDR1 is MNHEY, CDR2 SVGAGI, per germline. The CDR3 spans 15 residues. CDR3 loop: CASSYVAGVADTQYF. CDR3 sequence (DNA): TGTGCCAGCAGTTACGTCGCAGGGGTGGCAGATACGCAGTATTTT.

The CDR3 spells CASSYSSGSLHEQYF. The CDR3, as DNA: TGTGCCAGCAGTTACTCTAGCGGGAGTCTACACGAGCAGTACTTC. V is TRBV6-5 and J is TRBJ2-7, with 9 bases that match TRBD2. The CDR3 spans 15 residues. The trim removed 0 bases at V and 5 bases at J, leaving 5 bases unmatched. The germline gives CDR1 MNHEY, CDR2 SVGAGI.

The chain links TRBV28 to TRBJ2-1; D is perhaps TRBD1 (6 bases). Germline-derived CDR1 and CDR2 are MDHEN and SYDVKM. This CDR3 spans 14 amino acids. V shed 3 bases and J shed 5 bases, with 11 bases lying between them. In nucleotides, the CDR3 is TGTGCCAGCAGTTTTCAGGGGCCCAACAATGAGCAGTTCTTC. Protein sequence: CASSFQGPNNEQFF.

This chain connects TRBV5-1 to TRBJ2-7, with 12 bases fitting TRBD2. Losses at the gene ends were 0 bases for V and 7 bases for J; bases not matched to a gene: 5. Germline CDR1 reads SGHRS; CDR2 reads YFSETQ. This CDR3 comprises 15 residues. In DNA form, the CDR3 reads TGCGCCAGCAGCTTGGTCCCCGGGACTAGCGGGGAGCAGTACTTC. Encoded protein: CASSLVPGTSGEQYF. Based on the CDR3 plus reference TRBV5-1 and TRBJ2-7, the full variable domain is KAGVTQTPRYLIKTRGQQVTLSCSPISGHRSVSWYQQTPGQGLQFLFEYFSETQRNKGNFPGRFSGRQFSNSRSEMNVSTLELGDSALYLCASSLVPGTSGEQYFGPGTRLTVT.

This clone appeared a single time. CDR3 loop: CASGLLGGKDEQYF. The CDR3 DNA is TGCGCCAGCGGCCTTTTGGGGGGTAAGGACGAGCAGTACTTC. The chain employs TRBV10-1 and TRBJ2-7; D possibly corresponds to TRBD2 (6 bases). CDR1 and CDR2 from the germline V gene are WNHNN and SYGVQD (reference sequence). V was shortened by 8 bases and J by 5 bases, with 19 bases between the two germline ends. This CDR3 contains 14 residues.

As regards this clone: An end of the junction does not agree with germline; a read error may underlie this. The chain links TRBV2 to TRBJ1-1; D is undetermined. The CDR3 contains 14 residues. Germline loops: CDR1 SNHLY, CDR2 FYNNEI. CDR3 coding DNA: TGTGCCAGCAGCGAAGCTGGTCAGGCGTGGGCAGCTTTCTTT. It encodes CASSEAGQAWAAFF. Using reference TRBV2 and TRBJ1-1 for the parts outside the CDR3, the full variable domain is EPEVTQTPSHQVTQMGQEVILRCVPISNHLYFYWYRQILGQKVEFLVSFYNNEISEKSEIFDDQFSVERPDGSNFTLKIRSTKLEDSAMYFCASSEAGQAWAAFFGQGTRLTVV.

The rearrangement uses TRBV5-6 and TRBJ1-2; 7 bases are shared with TRBD1. The germline V gene encodes CDR1 SGHDT and CDR2 YYEEEE. V dropped 8 bases and J dropped 3; count of bases not matched to a gene: 4. The length of the CDR3 is 12 residues. The CDR3 spells CASRQGDYGYTF. The CDR3 DNA follows: TGTGCCAGTAGACAGGGTGACTATGGCTACACCTTC.

The chain links TRBV7-8 to TRBJ2-7; D is unresolved. The CDR3 consists of 14 residues. CDR1 is SGHVS, CDR2 FQNEAQ, per germline. The V end lost 4 bases, the J end lost 0 bases, and 10 bases lay between the germline ends. DNA of the CDR3: TGTGCCAGCAGCTCCCATTCTAGCTCCTACGAGCAGTACTTC. Its protein is CASSSHSSSYEQYF. Based on the CDR3 plus reference TRBV7-8 and TRBJ2-7, the full variable domain is GAGVSQSPRYKVAKRGQDVALRCDPISGHVSLFWYQQALGQGPEFLTYFQNEAQLDKSGLPSDRFFAERPEGSVSTLKIQRTQQEDSAVYLCASSSHSSSYEQYFGPGTRLTVT.

The chain has TRBV18 and TRBJ1-1; D not certain. Germline V gene sequence: CDR1 KGHSH, CDR2 LQKENI. There are 14 residues in the CDR3. Trimming pared 0 bases from V and 4 bases from J, leaving 9 bases between. CDR3 in amino acids: CASSPPIDTTEAFF. CDR3 DNA sequence: TGTGCCAGCTCACCACCGATAGATACCACTGAAGCTTTCTTT.

The genes are TRBV30 and TRBJ1-6; TRBD1 matches 11 bases. This CDR3 is 15 amino acids long. Trimming took 3 bases from V and 8 from J; bases not matched to a gene: 6. Germline-derived CDR1 and CDR2 are GTSNPN and SVGIG (reference sequence). CDR3 sequence reads: CAWRRTGGDYSPLHF. CDR3 coding DNA: TGTGCCTGGAGAAGGACAGGGGGCGATTATTCACCCCTCCACTTT.

The CDR3 DNA is TGTGCCAGCAGCTCTGGGGAGAGCTATGGCTACACCTTC. Encoded protein: CASSSGESYGYTF. J is TRBJ1-2 and V is TRBV7-6, with D unclear. This CDR3 is 13 amino acids long. V gave up 4 bases and J gave up 4 bases, with 10 bases separating them. Per germline, CDR1 SGHVS and CDR2 FNYEAQ.

V gene TRBV4-1 combines with J gene TRBJ2-7; TRBD1 matches 9 bases. CDR1 is MGHRA, CDR2 YSYEKL, per germline. Losses at the gene ends were 3 bases for V and 0 bases for J; bases not matched to a gene: 9. This CDR3 spans 17 amino acids. CDR3 loop: CASSHETGGRLSYEQYF. In DNA form, the CDR3 reads TGCGCCAGCAGCCATGAAACAGGGGGCCGACTCTCCTACGAGCAGTACTTC.

The chain couples TRBV28 to TRBJ1-1; no firm D call. CDR1 MDHEN and CDR2 SYDVKM come from the germline V gene. This CDR3 contains 13 residues. V dropped 3 bases and J dropped 7 bases, with 12 bases sitting between them. In nucleotides, the CDR3 is TGTGCCAGCAGTTTTTGGCAGCGAAATGAAGCTTTCTTT. Protein sequence: CASSFWQRNEAFF.

The rearrangement uses TRBV6-6 and TRBJ2-7; D remains unclear. CDR3 length: 14 amino acids. From germline, CDR1 is MNHNY and CDR2 SVGAGI (reference sequence). Trimming left V 0 bases short and J 1 base short, with 7 bases between. CDR3 residues: CASSYSPLSYEQYF. DNA for the CDR3: TGTGCCAGCAGTTACTCCCCCCTTTCCTACGAGCAGTACTTC.

The chain is built from TRBV30 and TRBJ2-1, with a tentative D call TRBD1 (6 bases). The V end was cut by 3 bases, the J end by 0 bases, with 9 bases between. The germline V gene encodes CDR1 GTSNPN and CDR2 SVGIG (reference sequence). There are 14 residues in the CDR3. CDR3 DNA: TGTGCCTGGAGAAGAGGGGGCTCCTACAATGAGCAGTTCTTC. This translates into CAWRRGGSYNEQFF.

The V and J genes are TRBV10-1 and TRBJ2-1; weak D call: TRBD1 (6 bases). This CDR3 contains 14 residues. Germline-derived CDR1 and CDR2 are WNHNN and SYGVQD (reference sequence). The germline V and J ends were trimmed by 6 bases and 0 bases, with 9 bases remaining between them. The CDR3 DNA is TGCGCCAGCAGCTACAGGGTCTCCTACAATGAGCAGTTCTTC. Encoded protein: CASSYRVSYNEQFF.